This TCR beta chain was profiled in a study of metastatic and nonmetastatic thyroid tumors. The germline gives CDR1 SGHAT, CDR2 FQNNGV. With 1 base clipped from V and 0 bases from J, the junction kept 4 bases outside the gene matches. This CDR3 region has 16 residues. Among the patients, none had received any treatment before thyroid surgery. TCRdb used MiXCR to call clones anew from the PCR reads. The sample holds approximately 30,000 clones, roughly 16% seen once. In this sample, this clone turned up many times. The clonotype was recovered from a female donor with papillary thyroid cancer or a benign thyroid nodule (not recorded which). Some clones in this sample may be carry-over from other donors' samples. The chain recombines TRBV11-2 with TRBJ2-3; 7 positions match TRBD2. The sequenced sample was blood. CDR3 region: CASSLVPSGSTDTQYF. In DNA form, the CDR3 reads TGTGCCAGCAGCTTAGTACCTAGCGGTAGCACAGATACGCAGTATTTT.